A single sample is the source of the 21 T cell receptor beta chains below, sequenced in a study of blood T cell repertoires in COVID-19 (TCRdb year 2020). The library was prepared using the immunoSEQ multiplex PCR assay. Here the immuneACCESS table is served through TCRdb, limited to in-frame sequences with V and J called. Missing clones are a known gap in these copies; in checked studies unresolved V genes cover under half, and the rest lacks a known reason. Within this sample are approximately 200,000 clones, with about 87% of them counted one time only. The top ten clonotypes cover 3% to 4% of the sample. Sequencing was done on a sample of PBMCs or T cells enriched from blood (not recorded which). The receptor set was obtained from a woman aged 25 to 39 who had been exposed to COVID-19.

The chain links TRBV6-5 to TRBJ2-2, with D uncertain. Trimming removed 2 bases at V and 6 bases at J, with 7 bases between. CDR3 length equals 13 residues. CDR1 is MNHEY and CDR2 is SVGAGI in the germline V gene. The CDR3 here is CASSYVGAGELFF. Written as DNA, the CDR3 is TGTGCCAGCAGTTACGTGGGCGCCGGGGAGCTGTTTTTT.

The chain employs TRBV30 and TRBJ2-1; TRBD2 matches 9 bases. Per germline, CDR1 GTSNPN and CDR2 SVGIG (reference sequence). This CDR3 has 15 residues. V lost 1 base, J lost 7 bases, and 8 bases stayed unmatched. CDR3 DNA: TGTGCCTGGAGTGAATTAGCGGGAGTGGTGAATGAGCAGTTCTTC. Protein sequence: CAWSELAGVVNEQFF.

CDR3 sequence: CASSLYTDTQYF. The CDR3 nucleotides are TGTGCCAGCAGTTTATACACAGATACGCAGTATTTT. This chain connects TRBV12-3 or TRBV12-4 to TRBJ2-3; D ambiguous. Trimming removed 2 bases at V and 2 bases at J, with 2 bases between. The length of the CDR3 is 12 residues.

The genes are TRBV9 and TRBJ1-6, with D hard to call. V was trimmed by 4 bases and J by 7 bases, leaving 15 bases between them. Per the germline V gene, CDR1 is SGDLS and CDR2 is YYNGEE. This CDR3 has 15 residues. The CDR3 DNA reads as TGTGCCAGCAGCACTCGGGAGGGCCAGAATTCACCCCTCCACTTT. This sequence encodes CASSTREGQNSPLHF.

The chain uses TRBV3-1 (or the pseudogene TRBV3-2) and TRBJ2-7; 7 nucleotides line up with TRBD2. Per the germline V gene, CDR1 is LGHDT and CDR2 is YNNKEL (reference sequence). This CDR3 is built from 15 residues. After removal of 1 base from V and 6 bases from J, the junction contained 9 bases not matched to a gene. The CDR3 nucleotides are TGTGCCAGCAGCCAAGTCGGTGGGAGGGCCTCCGAGCAGTACTTC. It specifies CASSQVGGRASEQYF.

V and J are TRBV7-2 and TRBJ1-2; 7 positions agree with TRBD1. Germline lookup yields CDR1 SGHTA and CDR2 FQGNSA. The CDR3 extends over 13 amino acids. J lost 8 bases, V lost 5 bases, and 8 bases had no gene match. The CDR3 DNA follows: TGTGCCAGCAGCCCAGACAGGGATGGCGGCTACACCTTC. It is translated as CASSPDRDGGYTF.

The gene calls are TRBV5-4 and TRBJ2-7, with 9 positions matching TRBD1. The CDR3 runs 15 residues. Germline V gene lookup returns CDR1 SGHNT and CDR2 YYREEE (reference sequence). J gave up 3 bases and V 3 bases, and 7 bases lay outside the gene matches. This CDR3 reads CASSSRQGGSYEQYF. For the CDR3, the DNA is TGTGCCAGCAGCTCGAGACAGGGGGGTAGCTACGAGCAGTACTTC.

This chain joins TRBV5-6 and TRBJ2-3; 10 bases are shared with TRBD2. The germline V gene has CDR1 SGHDT and CDR2 YYEEEE. V lost 2 bases and J lost 4; bases outside the gene matches: 7. This CDR3 is built from 16 residues. The CDR3 bases are TGTGCCAGCAGCTTCCTACTAGCGGGATCCCCAGATACGCAGTATTTT. As protein: CASSFLLAGSPDTQYF.

This clone was recorded once. The V call is TRBV5-1, the J call TRBJ2-2, with 7 nucleotides matching TRBD2. V was clipped by 4 bases and J by 0 bases; unmatched bases: 6. Germline lookup yields CDR1 SGHRS and CDR2 YFSETQ. The CDR3 runs 16 residues. The CDR3 nucleotides read TGCGCCAGCAGCAAGAGCGGGGCGGCGAACACCGGGGAGCTGTTTTTT. Translated, it gives CASSKSGAANTGELFF.

This chain uses TRBV2 with TRBJ1-1, with D possibly being TRBD1 (6 bases). The CDR3 consists of 13 residues. Per germline, CDR1 SNHLY and CDR2 FYNNEI. Trimming removed 4 bases from V and 3 bases from J, with 9 bases in between. The CDR3 reads CASSVQGYTEAFF. DNA for the CDR3: TGTGCCAGCAGTGTTCAGGGGTACACTGAAGCTTTCTTT.

The rearrangement links TRBV6-5 to TRBJ2-2, with unresolved D. The V gene's germline CDR1 is MNHEY and CDR2 SVGAGI. The CDR3 extends over 15 amino acids. V lost 5 bases to trimming and J lost 1 base, with 11 bases between them. The CDR3 here is CASSRRLQNTGELFF. The CDR3 region has the DNA TGTGCCAGCAGTCGGCGGCTTCAGAACACCGGGGAGCTGTTTTTT.

This rearrangement joins TRBV29-1 to TRBJ1-1; 8 bases fit TRBD1. V was clipped by 6 bases and J by 9 bases; unmatched bases: 12. Germline CDR1 SQVTM, CDR2 ANQGSEA. This CDR3 has 13 amino acids. Written as DNA, the CDR3 is TGCAGCGTACAAAGCACAGGGGGACCAAAAGCTTTCTTT. Protein: CSVQSTGGPKAFF.

The chain combines TRBV10-1 with TRBJ2-5; D is perhaps TRBD2 (5 bases). The CDR3 sequence is 14 residues long. V lost 4 bases and J lost 5, with 14 bases in between. CDR1 WNHNN and CDR2 SYGVQD come from the germline V gene (reference sequence). The CDR3 sequence is CASSVGLRGETQYF. In nucleotides, the CDR3 is TGCGCCAGCAGTGTTGGGCTAAGAGGGGAGACCCAGTACTTC.

This sequence joins TRBV10-3 and TRBJ2-1; 11 nucleotides line up with TRBD2. This CDR3 spans 15 amino acids. V was pared by 8 bases and J by 9 bases, with 12 bases of the junction left unmatched. The germline gives CDR1 ENHRY, CDR2 SYGVKD. Written as DNA, the CDR3 is TGTGCCATCGGATCGGTATCTAGCGGGAGGAGTGAGCAGTTCTTC. Amino acids: CAIGSVSSGRSEQFF.

The rearrangement links TRBV2 to TRBJ2-6; 10 nucleotides agree with TRBD1. This CDR3 contains 17 residues. From germline, CDR1 is SNHLY and CDR2 FYNNEI. The junction had 8 bases not matched to a gene; V was cut back by 6 bases and J by 3 bases. CDR3 nucleotide sequence: TGTGCCAGCAGCCGGGACAGGGGAGTTGGTGGGGCCAACGTCCTGACTTTC. Its translation is CASSRDRGVGGANVLTF.

The chain employs TRBV30 and TRBJ1-6; 7 nucleotides match TRBD1. CDR1 GTSNPN and CDR2 SVGIG come from the germline V gene (reference sequence). J gave up 7 bases and V 3 bases, and 6 bases lay outside the gene matches. The CDR3 totals 14 residues. The CDR3: CAWRQGTLNSPLHF. CDR3 coding DNA: TGTGCCTGGAGACAGGGGACGTTGAATTCACCCCTCCACTTT. The full variable domain, rest sourced from reference TRBV30 and TRBJ1-6, is SQTIHQWPATLVQPVGSPLSLECTVEGTSNPNLYWYRQAAGRGLQLLFYSVGIGQISSEVPQNLSASRPQDRQFILSSKKLLLSDSGFYLCAWRQGTLNSPLHFGNGTRLTVT.

The rearrangement joins TRBV28 to TRBJ1-2; a weak D match, TRBD1 (5 bases). The germline CDR1 and CDR2 sequences are MDHEN and SYDVKM. Trimming cost V 3 bases and J 7 bases, with 21 bases left between them. This CDR3 has 16 amino acids. In DNA, the CDR3 is TGTGCCAGCAGTTTGTCCTCCGGGGGGAGGATCTCTGGCTACACCTTC. Translated, it gives CASSLSSGGRISGYTF.

This sequence joins TRBV20-1 and TRBJ1-1; D perhaps matches TRBD1 (5 bases). CDR1 and CDR2 (germline): DFQATT, SNEGSKA (reference sequence). There are 16 residues in the CDR3. Trimming took 3 bases from V and 0 from J, leaving 17 bases between them. CDR3 region: CSASVRGVRLNTEAFF. DNA of the CDR3: TGCAGTGCTAGTGTTCGGGGGGTGAGACTGAACACTGAAGCTTTCTTT.

The rearrangement uses TRBV11-2 and TRBJ1-1; 8 bases fit TRBD1. The V and J ends lost 2 bases and 10 bases, in that order; junction bases with no gene match: 9. CDR3 length equals 14 residues. The germline gives CDR1 SGHAT, CDR2 FQNNGV. The CDR3 nucleotides read TGTGCCAGCAGCTTAATTGCCGGACAGGGAGGAGCTTTCTTT. Translated, it gives CASSLIAGQGGAFF.

The count of this clone is one. The rearrangement links TRBV7-2 to TRBJ2-1; 11 nucleotides align to TRBD2. Germline CDR1 reads SGHTA; CDR2 reads FQGNSA. Trimming removed 0 bases from V and 8 bases from J; junction bases left unmatched: 3. There are 15 residues in the CDR3. The CDR3 is CASSLASGRVHEQFF. Written as DNA, the CDR3 is TGTGCCAGCAGCTTAGCTAGCGGGAGGGTCCATGAGCAGTTCTTC.

The rearrangement uses TRBV28 and TRBJ1-4, with D unresolved. The CDR3 spans 11 residues. From germline, CDR1 is MDHEN and CDR2 SYDVKM. V was clipped by 6 bases and J by 10 bases, with 9 bases between them. The CDR3 DNA reads as TGTGCCAGCAGATCTCCCAGAAAACTGTTTTTT. It translates to CASRSPRKLFF. The full variable domain, completed using reference TRBV28 and TRBJ1-4, is DVKVTQSSRYLVKRTGEKVFLECVQDMDHENMFWYRQDPGLGLRLIYFSYDVKMKEKGDIPEGYSVSREKKERFSLILESASTNQTSMYLCASRSPRKLFFGSGTQLSVL.